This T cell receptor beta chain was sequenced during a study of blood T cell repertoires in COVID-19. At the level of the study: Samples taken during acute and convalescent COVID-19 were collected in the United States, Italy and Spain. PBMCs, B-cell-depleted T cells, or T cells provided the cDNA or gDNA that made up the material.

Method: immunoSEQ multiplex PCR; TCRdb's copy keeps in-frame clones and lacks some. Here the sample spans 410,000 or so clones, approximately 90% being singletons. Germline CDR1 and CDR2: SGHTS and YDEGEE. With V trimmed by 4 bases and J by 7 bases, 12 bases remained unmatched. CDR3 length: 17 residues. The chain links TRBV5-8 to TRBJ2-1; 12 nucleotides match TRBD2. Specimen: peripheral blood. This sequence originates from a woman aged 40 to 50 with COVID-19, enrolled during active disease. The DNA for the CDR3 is TGTGCCAGCAGCCCGGGGCGGACTAGCGGGATGGAGAATGAGCAGTTCTTC. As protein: CASSPGRTSGMENEQFF.